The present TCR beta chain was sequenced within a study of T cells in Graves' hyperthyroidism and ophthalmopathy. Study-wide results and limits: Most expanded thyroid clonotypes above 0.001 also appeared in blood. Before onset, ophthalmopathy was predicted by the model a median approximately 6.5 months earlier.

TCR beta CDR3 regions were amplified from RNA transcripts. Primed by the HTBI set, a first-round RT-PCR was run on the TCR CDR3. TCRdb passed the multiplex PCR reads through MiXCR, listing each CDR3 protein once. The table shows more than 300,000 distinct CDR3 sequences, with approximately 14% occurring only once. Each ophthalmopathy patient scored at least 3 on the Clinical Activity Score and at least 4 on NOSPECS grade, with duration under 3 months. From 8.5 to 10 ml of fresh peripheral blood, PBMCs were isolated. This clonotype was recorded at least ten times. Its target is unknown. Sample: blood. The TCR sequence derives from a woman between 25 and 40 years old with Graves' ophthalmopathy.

The CDR3 sequence: CATGQSRYNEQFF. In DNA form, the CDR3 reads TGTGCCACCGGACAGAGCCGCTACAATGAGCAGTTCTTC. The chain employs TRBV2 and TRBJ2-1; D is possibly TRBD1 (6 bases). Germline assignment: CDR1 SNHLY and CDR2 FYNNEI. Trimming took off 10 bases at V and 3 bases at J, with 13 bases between the two ends. The CDR3 spans 13 residues.